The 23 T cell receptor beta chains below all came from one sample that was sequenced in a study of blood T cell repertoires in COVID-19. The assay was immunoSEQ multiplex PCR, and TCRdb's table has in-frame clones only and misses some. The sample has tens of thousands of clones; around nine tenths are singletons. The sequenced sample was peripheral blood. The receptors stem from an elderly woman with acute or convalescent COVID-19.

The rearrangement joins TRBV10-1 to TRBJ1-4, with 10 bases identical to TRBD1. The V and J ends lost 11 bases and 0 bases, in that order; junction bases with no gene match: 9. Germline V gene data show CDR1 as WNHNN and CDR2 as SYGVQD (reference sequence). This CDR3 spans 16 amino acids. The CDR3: CAGDRGKGSTNEKLFF. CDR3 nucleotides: TGCGCCGGGGACAGGGGTAAGGGGTCAACTAATGAAAAACTGTTTTTT.

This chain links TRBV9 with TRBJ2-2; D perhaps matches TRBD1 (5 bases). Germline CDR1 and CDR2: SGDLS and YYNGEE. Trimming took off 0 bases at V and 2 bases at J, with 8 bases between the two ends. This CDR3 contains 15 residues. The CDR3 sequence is CASSVDGQNTGELFF. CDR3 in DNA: TGTGCCAGCAGCGTAGATGGACAAAACACCGGGGAGCTGTTTTTT.

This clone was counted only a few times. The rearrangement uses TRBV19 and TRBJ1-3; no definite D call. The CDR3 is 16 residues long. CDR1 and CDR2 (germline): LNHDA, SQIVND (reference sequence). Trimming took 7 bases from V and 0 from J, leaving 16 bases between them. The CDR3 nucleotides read TGTGCCAGTAACATCGGGAGGCAAAGCTCTGGAAACACCATATATTTT. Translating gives CASNIGRQSSGNTIYF.

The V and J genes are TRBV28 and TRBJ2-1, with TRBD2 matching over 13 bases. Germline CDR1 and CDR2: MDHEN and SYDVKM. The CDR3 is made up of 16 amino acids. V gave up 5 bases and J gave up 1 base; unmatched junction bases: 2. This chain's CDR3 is CASSPLAGGSYNEQFF. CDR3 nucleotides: TGTGCCAGCAGTCCACTAGCGGGAGGGTCCTACAATGAGCAGTTCTTC. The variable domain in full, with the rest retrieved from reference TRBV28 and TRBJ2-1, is DVKVTQSSRYLVKRTGEKVFLECVQDMDHENMFWYRQDPGLGLRLIYFSYDVKMKEKGDIPEGYSVSREKKERFSLILESASTNQTSMYLCASSPLAGGSYNEQFFGPGTRLTVL.

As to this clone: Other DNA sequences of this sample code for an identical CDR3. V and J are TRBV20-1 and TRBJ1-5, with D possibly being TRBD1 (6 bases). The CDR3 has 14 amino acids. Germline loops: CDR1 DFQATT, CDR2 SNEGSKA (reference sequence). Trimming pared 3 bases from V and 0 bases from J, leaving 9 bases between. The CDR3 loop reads CSASPDSSNQPQHF. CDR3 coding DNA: TGCAGTGCTAGTCCGGACAGTAGCAATCAGCCCCAGCATTTT.

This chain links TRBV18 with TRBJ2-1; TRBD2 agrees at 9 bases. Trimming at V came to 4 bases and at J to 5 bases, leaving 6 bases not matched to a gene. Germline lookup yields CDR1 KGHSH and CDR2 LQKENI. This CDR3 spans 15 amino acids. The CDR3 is CASSRGLAEDNEQFF. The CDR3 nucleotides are TGTGCCAGCTCACGGGGACTAGCAGAAGACAATGAGCAGTTCTTC.

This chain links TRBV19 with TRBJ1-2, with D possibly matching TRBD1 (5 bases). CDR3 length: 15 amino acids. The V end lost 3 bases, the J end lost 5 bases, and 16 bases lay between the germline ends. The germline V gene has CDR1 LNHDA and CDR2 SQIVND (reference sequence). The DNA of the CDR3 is TGTGCCAGTAGTATCAGCCCTCTGACAGTTTATGGCTACACCTTC. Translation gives CASSISPLTVYGYTF.

The CDR3 reads CASSRGTGNQPQHF. The CDR3 DNA reads TGTGCCAGCAGCCGAGGGACAGGCAATCAGCCCCAGCATTTT. V is TRBV7-8 and J is TRBJ1-5, with 7 bases matching TRBD1. The CDR3 covers 14 residues. Germline V gene lookup returns CDR1 SGHVS and CDR2 FQNEAQ. Losses at the gene ends were 5 bases for V and 2 bases for J; bases not matched to a gene: 3.

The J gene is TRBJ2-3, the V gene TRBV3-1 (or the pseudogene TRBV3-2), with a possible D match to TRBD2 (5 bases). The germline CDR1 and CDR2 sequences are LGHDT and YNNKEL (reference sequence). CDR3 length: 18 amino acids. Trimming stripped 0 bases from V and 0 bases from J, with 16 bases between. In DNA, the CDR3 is TGTGCCAGCAGCCAAGATGCCCCTCCCGGGGAAAGCACAGATACGCAGTATTTT. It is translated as CASSQDAPPGESTDTQYF.

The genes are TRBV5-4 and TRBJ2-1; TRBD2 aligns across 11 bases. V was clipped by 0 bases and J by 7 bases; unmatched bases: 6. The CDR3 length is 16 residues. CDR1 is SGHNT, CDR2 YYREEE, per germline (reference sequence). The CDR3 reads CASSLGSSGRQNEQFF. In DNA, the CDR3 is TGTGCCAGCAGCTTGGGTTCTAGCGGGAGGCAGAATGAGCAGTTCTTC.

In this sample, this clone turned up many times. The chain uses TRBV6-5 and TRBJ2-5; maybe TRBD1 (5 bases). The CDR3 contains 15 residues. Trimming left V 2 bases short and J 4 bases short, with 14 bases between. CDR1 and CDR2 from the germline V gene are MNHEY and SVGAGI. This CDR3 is CASSYATSGIETQYF. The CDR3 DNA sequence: TGTGCCAGCAGTTACGCGACATCAGGGATAGAGACCCAGTACTTC.

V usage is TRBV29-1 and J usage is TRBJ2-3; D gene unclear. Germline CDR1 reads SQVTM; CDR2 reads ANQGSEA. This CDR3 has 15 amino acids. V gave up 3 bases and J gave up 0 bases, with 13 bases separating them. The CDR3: CSVDWVDSSTDTQYF. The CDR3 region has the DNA TGCAGCGTTGACTGGGTAGACTCTAGCACAGATACGCAGTATTTT.

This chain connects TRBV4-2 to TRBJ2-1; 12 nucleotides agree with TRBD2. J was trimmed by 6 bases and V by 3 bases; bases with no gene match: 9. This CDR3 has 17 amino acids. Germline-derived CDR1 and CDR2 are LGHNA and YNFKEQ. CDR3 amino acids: CASSQQTSGRIFNEQFF. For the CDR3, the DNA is TGTGCCAGCAGCCAGCAGACTAGCGGGAGAATCTTCAATGAGCAGTTCTTC.

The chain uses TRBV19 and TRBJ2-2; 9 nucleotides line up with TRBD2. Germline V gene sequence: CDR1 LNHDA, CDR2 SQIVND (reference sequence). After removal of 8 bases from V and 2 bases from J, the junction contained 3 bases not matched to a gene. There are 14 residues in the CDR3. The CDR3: CASGSGRNTGELFF. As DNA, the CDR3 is TGTGCCAGTGGTAGCGGGAGAAACACCGGGGAGCTGTTTTTT.

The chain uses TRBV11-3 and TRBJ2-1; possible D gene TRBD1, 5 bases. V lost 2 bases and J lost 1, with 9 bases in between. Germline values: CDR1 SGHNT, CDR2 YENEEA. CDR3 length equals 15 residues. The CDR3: CASSLIQGSYNEQFF. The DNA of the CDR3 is TGTGCCAGCAGCTTAATCCAGGGTTCCTACAATGAGCAGTTCTTC.

The CDR3 nucleotides read TGTGCCACCAGTGACCTCCCGACAGACGAAGAGACCCAGTACTTC. Translating gives CATSDLPTDEETQYF. The chain employs TRBV24-1 and TRBJ2-5, with D possibly TRBD1 on 5 matching bases. Germline CDR1 is KGHDR and CDR2 is SFDVKD. Trimming stripped 4 bases from V and 3 bases from J, with 14 bases between. The CDR3 loop spans 15 amino acids.

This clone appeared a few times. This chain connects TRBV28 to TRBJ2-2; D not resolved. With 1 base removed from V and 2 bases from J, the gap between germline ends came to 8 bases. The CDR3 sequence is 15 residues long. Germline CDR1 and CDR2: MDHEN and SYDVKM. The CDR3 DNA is TGTGCCAGCAGTTTATCAGGCGTTAACACCGGGGAGCTGTTTTTT. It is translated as CASSLSGVNTGELFF.

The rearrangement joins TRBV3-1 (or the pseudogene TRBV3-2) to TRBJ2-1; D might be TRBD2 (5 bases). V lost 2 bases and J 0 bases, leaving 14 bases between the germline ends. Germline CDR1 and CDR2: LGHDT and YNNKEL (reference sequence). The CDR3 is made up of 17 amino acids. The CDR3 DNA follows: TGTGCCAGCAGCCAATTAGGTCCGGGGAGCTCCTACAATGAGCAGTTCTTC. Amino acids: CASSQLGPGSSYNEQFF.

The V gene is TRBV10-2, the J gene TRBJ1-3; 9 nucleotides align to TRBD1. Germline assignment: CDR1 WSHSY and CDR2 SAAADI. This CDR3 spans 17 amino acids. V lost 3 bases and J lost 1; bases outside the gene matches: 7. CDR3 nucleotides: TGCGCCAGCAGTGACCACAGGGGGCGGTTTTCTGGAAACACCATATATTTT. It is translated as CASSDHRGRFSGNTIYF.

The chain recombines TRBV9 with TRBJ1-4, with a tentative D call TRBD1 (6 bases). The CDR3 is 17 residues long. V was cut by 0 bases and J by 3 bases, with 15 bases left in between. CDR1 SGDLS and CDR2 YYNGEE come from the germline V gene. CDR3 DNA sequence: TGTGCCAGCAGCGTAGAAAGGGGGACGACACCTAATGAAAAACTGTTTTTT. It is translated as CASSVERGTTPNEKLFF. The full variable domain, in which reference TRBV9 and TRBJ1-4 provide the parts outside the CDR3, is DSGVTQTPKHLITATGQRVTLRCSPRSGDLSVYWYQQSLDQGLQFLIQYYNGEERAKGNILERFSAQQFPDLHSELNLSSLELGDSALYFCASSVERGTTPNEKLFFGSGTQLSVL.

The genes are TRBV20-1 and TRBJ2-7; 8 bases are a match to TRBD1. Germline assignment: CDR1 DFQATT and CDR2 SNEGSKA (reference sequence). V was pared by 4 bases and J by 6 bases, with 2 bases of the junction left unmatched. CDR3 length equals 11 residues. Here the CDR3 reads CSAIDRGEQYF. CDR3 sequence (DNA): TGCAGTGCTATTGACAGGGGCGAGCAGTACTTC.

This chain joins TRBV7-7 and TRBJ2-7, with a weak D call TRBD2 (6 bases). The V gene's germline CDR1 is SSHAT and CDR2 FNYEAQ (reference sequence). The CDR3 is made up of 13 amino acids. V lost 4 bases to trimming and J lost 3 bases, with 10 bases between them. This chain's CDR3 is CASSWGLFYEQYF. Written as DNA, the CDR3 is TGTGCCAGCAGCTGGGGACTGTTCTACGAGCAGTACTTC.

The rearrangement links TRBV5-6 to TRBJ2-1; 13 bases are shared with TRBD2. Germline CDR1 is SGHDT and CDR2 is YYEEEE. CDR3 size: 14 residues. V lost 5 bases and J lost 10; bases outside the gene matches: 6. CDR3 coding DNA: TGTGCCAGCAGAACTAGCGGGGGGGCCCAAGAGCAGTTCTTC. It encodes CASRTSGGAQEQFF.